These 8 T cell receptor beta chains were sequenced from one sample in a study of tumor and adjacent non-tumor tissue in lung cancer. TCRbeta libraries were built with three rounds of nested PCR, modified from ARM-PCR. TCRdb fed the multiplex PCR reads into MiXCR, producing one record per CDR3 protein. The sample carries under 150,000 distinct CDR3 sequences, 66% recorded once. RNA was extracted from bulk tissue without any cell sorting. Sequencing was carried out using lung tumor tissue. These receptor sequences come from a man aged 30 to 39 with non-small cell lung cancer.

This clonotype appeared many times. The rearrangement links TRBV4-3 to TRBJ2-3; TRBD1 might be the D (6 bases). V was clipped by 5 bases and J by 0 bases, with 12 bases between them. CDR1 and CDR2 from the germline V gene are LGHNA and YSLEER. The CDR3 loop spans 15 amino acids. DNA for the CDR3: TGCGCCAGCAGCGCCGGGACAAGTAGCACAGATACGCAGTATTTT. Translating gives CASSAGTSSTDTQYF.

Worth noting for this clonotype: Its ends do not fully match the called genes, so a read error is possible. This sequence joins TRBV11-2 and TRBJ1-1, with D perhaps TRBD1 (5 bases). This CDR3 has 14 amino acids. Per germline, CDR1 SGHAT and CDR2 FQNNGV. The CDR3 sequence: CTSSLIGDGTEAFF. CDR3 in DNA: TGTACCAGCAGCTTGATTGGGGACGGGACTGAGGCTTTCTTT.

This clonotype was found many times. The CDR3 region is CSAPDRGRINTEAFF. CDR3 in DNA: TGCAGTGCCCCGGACAGGGGGCGCATCAACACTGAAGCTTTCTTT. The rearrangement uses TRBV20-1 and TRBJ1-1; 11 bases map to TRBD1. CDR1 and CDR2 from the germline V gene are DFQATT and SNEGSKA (reference sequence). J was trimmed by 2 bases and V by 6 bases; bases with no gene match: 8. This CDR3 contains 15 residues.

Ten or more counts support this clonotype. The chain couples TRBV29-1 to TRBJ2-3; D is undetermined. This CDR3 region has 14 residues. CDR1 SQVTM and CDR2 ANQGSEA come from the germline V gene. The germline V and J ends were trimmed by 3 bases and 1 base, with 11 bases remaining between them. CDR3 protein: CSVEGGQGTDTQYF. The CDR3 DNA reads TGCAGCGTTGAGGGTGGGCAGGGCACAGATACGCAGTATTTT.

In its sample, this clonotype was seen once. One end of the junction fails to match germline, which may point to a read error. This rearrangement joins TRBV6-2 or TRBV6-3 to TRBJ1-1; D may be TRBD1 (6 bases). Germline V CDR1 and CDR2: MNHEY, SVGEGT. CDR3 length: 15 residues. This CDR3 is CASSLLGHRYTEAFF. The CDR3 coding sequence is TGTGCCAGCAGTCTCCTGGGACATAGATACACTGAAGCTTTCTTC.

Only one count was recorded for this clonotype. This could be a read error, since a much larger clone is one nucleotide away. This chain uses TRBV28 with TRBJ2-3, with D possibly called TRBD1 or TRBD2 (5 bases each). Germline V gene lookup returns CDR1 MDHEN and CDR2 SYDVKM. The CDR3 extends over 15 amino acids. In DNA form, the CDR3 reads TGTGCCAGCAGTTTAGACAGCTCTAGCACAGATACGCAGTGTTTT. Encoded protein: CASSLDSSSTDTQCF.

A remark on this clonotype: Germline and junction disagree at one end, which may indicate a read error. The V and J genes are TRBV6-2 or TRBV6-3 and TRBJ2-2, with D tentatively TRBD1 (5 bases). CDR3 size: 12 residues. In germline, CDR1 is MNHEY, CDR2 SVGEGT. CDR3 protein: CASSRGQGELFF. The CDR3 DNA sequence: TGTGCGAGCAGTAGGGGCCAAGGGGAGCTGTTTTTT.

For this clonotype: A clone one base away is much larger, so this may be a read error. This chain joins TRBV5-1 and TRBJ2-2; D is perhaps TRBD2 (5 bases). CDR3 size: 14 residues. CDR1 is SGHRS and CDR2 is YFSETQ in the germline V gene. The CDR3 nucleotides read TGCGCCAGCAGCTTGGACGTCTTGGCCGGGAAGCTGTTTTTT. This translates into CASSLDVLAGKLFF.